The 19 T cell receptor beta chains given below trace back to one sample, sequenced in a study of shared clonotypes between healthy human individuals. TCRdb's copy holds only in-frame clones and misses some; the assay was immunoSEQ multiplex PCR. This repertoire shows fewer than 3 million clones, 85% to 95% found once; its top ten account for about 0.41%. The sample consisted of naive CD4+ T cells from PBMCs. Subset meaning: CD45RA+ positively selected. All receptors come from a man aged 18 to 35 in good health. Some clones in this sample may be carry-over from other donors' samples.

The rearrangement links TRBV11-3 to TRBJ2-1; 7 positions agree with TRBD2. CDR1 and CDR2 (germline): SGHNT, YENEEA. V shed 5 bases, J shed 8 bases, and the junction held 15 bases outside the gene matches. The CDR3 length is 16 residues. The CDR3 sequence: CASSEGTGGSWYEQFF. The CDR3 nucleotides are TGTGCCAGCAGCGAGGGTACTGGCGGGAGTTGGTATGAGCAGTTCTTC.

The chain recombines TRBV6-5 with TRBJ1-3; TRBD1 might be the D (5 bases). The CDR3 length is 16 residues. V lost 4 bases to trimming and J lost 0 bases, with 13 bases between them. Looked up from germline, CDR1 is MNHEY and CDR2 is SVGAGI. For the CDR3, the DNA is TGTGCCAGCAGTTTCGTTGGGACGGCCTCTGGAAACACCATATATTTT. It is translated as CASSFVGTASGNTIYF.

J is TRBJ2-1 and V is TRBV5-6; 8 bases are a match to TRBD2. The CDR3 extends over 16 amino acids. After removal of 4 bases from V and 7 bases from J, the junction contained 13 bases not matched to a gene. The germline gives CDR1 SGHDT, CDR2 YYEEEE. CDR3 residues: CASSQMTASGLNEQFF. The CDR3 DNA reads TGTGCCAGCAGCCAAATGACGGCTAGCGGGTTGAATGAGCAGTTCTTC.

This sequence joins TRBV11-3 and TRBJ2-7; D not certain. The CDR3 spans 11 residues. Germline values: CDR1 SGHNT, CDR2 YENEEA. V shed 1 base and J shed 8 bases, with 6 bases lying between them. CDR3 loop: CASSLGGQQYF. DNA for the CDR3: TGTGCCAGCAGCTTAGGCGGTCAGCAGTACTTC.

The V and J genes are TRBV7-6 and TRBJ2-3; 7 nucleotides agree with TRBD2. V shed 3 bases and J 10 bases; nucleotides not matched to a gene: 4. There are 12 residues in the CDR3. Germline CDR1 reads SGHVS; CDR2 reads FNYEAQ. For the CDR3, the DNA is TGTGCCAGCAGCTTGGGTGCGGGGGCGCAGTATTTT. Translation: CASSLGAGAQYF. The whole variable domain, filled in from reference TRBV7-6 and TRBJ2-3, reads GAGVSQSPRYKVTKRGQDVALRCDPISGHVSLYWYRQALGQGPEFLTYFNYEAQQDKSGLPNDRFSAERPEGSISTLTIQRTEQRDSAMYRCASSLGAGAQYFGPGTRLTVL.

This clone has only one observation. The V call is TRBV5-1, the J call TRBJ2-7; unclear D gene. The germline CDR1 and CDR2 sequences are SGHRS and YFSETQ. The V and J ends lost 4 bases and 0 bases respectively, with 14 bases between them. The CDR3 covers 15 residues. CDR3 nucleotides: TGCGCCAGCAGCCGACCTGACGGAAACTCCTACGAGCAGTACTTC. It codes for CASSRPDGNSYEQYF.

This sequence joins TRBV9 and TRBJ2-6; 10 positions agree with TRBD1. The germline V gene encodes CDR1 SGDLS and CDR2 YYNGEE. The J segment lost 3 bases and the V segment lost 3 bases, leaving 6 bases of the junction unmatched. This CDR3 comprises 17 residues. The CDR3 is CASSARDRGFGANVLTF. The CDR3, as DNA: TGTGCCAGCAGCGCCCGGGACAGGGGATTTGGGGCCAACGTCCTGACTTTC.

This chain uses TRBV28 with TRBJ1-1; D may be TRBD1 (6 bases). CDR1 and CDR2 from the germline V gene are MDHEN and SYDVKM. The CDR3 extends over 15 amino acids. V was pared by 5 bases and J by 0 bases, with 13 bases between. CDR3 loop: CASSPAGGMNTEAFF. CDR3 coding DNA: TGTGCCAGCAGTCCGGCGGGGGGCATGAACACTGAAGCTTTCTTT. The full variable domain, completed using reference TRBV28 and TRBJ1-1, is DVKVTQSSRYLVKRTGEKVFLECVQDMDHENMFWYRQDPGLGLRLIYFSYDVKMKEKGDIPEGYSVSREKKERFSLILESASTNQTSMYLCASSPAGGMNTEAFFGQGTRLTVV.

This clone was seen just once. This rearrangement joins TRBV5-1 to TRBJ1-1; D gene unclear. The V gene lost 3 bases and the J gene lost 0 bases, with 9 bases spanning the gap. Per germline, CDR1 SGHRS and CDR2 YFSETQ. CDR3 length: 14 residues. CDR3: CASSSENLNTEAFF. CDR3 coding DNA: TGCGCCAGCAGCTCTGAAAACTTGAACACTGAAGCTTTCTTT.

This chain connects TRBV6-1 to TRBJ2-7; D call uncertain. The CDR3 covers 14 residues. V dropped 4 bases and J dropped 2 bases, with 12 bases sitting between them. The germline CDR1 and CDR2 sequences are MNHNS and SASEGT. DNA for the CDR3: TGTGCCAGCAGTGTAGTCCAGGATGCCTACGAGCAGTACTTC. Protein: CASSVVQDAYEQYF.

This clone was observed once. The genes are TRBV4-1 and TRBJ2-7; D uncertain. The germline V gene encodes CDR1 MGHRA and CDR2 YSYEKL. CDR3 length: 16 residues. V was shortened by 0 bases and J by 0 bases, with 12 bases between the two germline ends. The CDR3 sequence: CASSQDRTAYSYEQYF. The CDR3 DNA follows: TGCGCCAGCAGCCAAGATAGAACAGCCTACTCCTACGAGCAGTACTTC.

The chain is built from TRBV7-6 and TRBJ1-5; TRBD1 is a possible D gene (6 bases). Trimming took 5 bases from V and 0 from J, leaving 14 bases between them. Germline V gene sequence: CDR1 SGHVS, CDR2 FNYEAQ. The CDR3 runs to 16 residues. CDR3: CASSPGGPDSNQPQHF. DNA of the CDR3: TGTGCCAGCAGCCCCGGGGGGCCAGATAGCAATCAGCCCCAGCATTTT.

Written as DNA, the CDR3 is TGTGCCAGCAGCTTAGGTTTGGGGGAGCCAGACTATGGCTACACCTTC. It yields the protein CASSLGLGEPDYGYTF. V usage is TRBV7-9 and J usage is TRBJ1-2; the D gene is possibly TRBD1 (5 bases). Per the germline V gene, CDR1 is SEHNR and CDR2 is FQNEAQ (reference sequence). Trimming cost V 1 base and J 3 bases, with 15 bases left between them. This CDR3 has 16 residues.

The chain joins TRBV5-5 to TRBJ2-7, with 8 positions matching TRBD2. With 0 bases clipped from V and 3 bases from J, the junction kept 5 bases outside the gene matches. The germline V gene has CDR1 SGHKS and CDR2 YYEKEE (reference sequence). The CDR3 has 15 amino acids. The CDR3 here is CASSLVWRGVYEQYF. The CDR3 coding sequence is TGTGCCAGCAGCTTGGTGTGGCGGGGGGTCTACGAGCAGTACTTC.

The gene calls are TRBV5-4 and TRBJ2-3, with D hard to call. Looked up from germline, CDR1 is SGHNT and CDR2 is YYREEE (reference sequence). Trimming stripped 9 bases from V and 4 bases from J, with 21 bases between. The CDR3 covers 15 residues. CDR3 amino acids: CATSFGPLGADTQYF. Here the CDR3 DNA reads TGTGCCACCTCATTTGGGCCCTTGGGCGCAGATACGCAGTATTTT.

CDR3 bases: TGCAGCGTCGGCGGGGCCTCAGGAGCTTTCTTT. Its protein is CSVGGASGAFF. This chain connects TRBV29-1 to TRBJ1-1; D perhaps matches TRBD1 (5 bases). Per germline, CDR1 SQVTM and CDR2 ANQGSEA. The CDR3 sequence is 11 residues long. Trimming took 6 bases from V and 10 from J, leaving 15 bases between them.

The chain employs TRBV19 and TRBJ1-3, with 8 bases aligning to TRBD1. Per germline, CDR1 LNHDA and CDR2 SQIVND (reference sequence). The CDR3 covers 15 residues. V shed 6 bases, J shed 1 base, and the junction held 5 bases outside the gene matches. CDR3 region: CASRMDRASGNTIYF. CDR3 in DNA: TGTGCCAGTAGGATGGACAGGGCGTCTGGAAACACCATATATTTT.

This chain uses TRBV25-1 with TRBJ2-1; no definite D call. From germline, CDR1 is MGHDK and CDR2 SYGVNS. V was pared by 5 bases and J by 2 bases, with 13 bases between. The CDR3 loop spans 15 amino acids. DNA for the CDR3: TGTGCCAGCAGTCCCGGTTTCTGGCCCTACAATGAGCAGTTCTTC. Protein product: CASSPGFWPYNEQFF.

The chain carries TRBV6-5 and TRBJ1-2; D is undetermined. The CDR3 is 11 amino acids. Germline CDR1 and CDR2: MNHEY and SVGAGI. Trimming cost V 6 bases and J 4 bases, with 6 bases left between them. The CDR3 bases are TGTGCCAGCAGACACCCCTATGGCTACACCTTC. This encodes CASRHPYGYTF.